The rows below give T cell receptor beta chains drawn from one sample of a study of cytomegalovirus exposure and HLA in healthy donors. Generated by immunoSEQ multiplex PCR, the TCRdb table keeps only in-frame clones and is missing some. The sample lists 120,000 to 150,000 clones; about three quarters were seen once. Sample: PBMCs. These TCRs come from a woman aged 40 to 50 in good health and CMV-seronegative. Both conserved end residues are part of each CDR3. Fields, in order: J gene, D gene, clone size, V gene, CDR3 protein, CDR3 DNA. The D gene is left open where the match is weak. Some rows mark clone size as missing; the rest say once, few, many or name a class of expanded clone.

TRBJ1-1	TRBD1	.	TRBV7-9	CASSTKQGRNTEAFF	TGTGCCAGCAGCACAAAACAGGGGCGGAACACTGAAGCTTTCTTT
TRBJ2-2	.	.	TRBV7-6	CASSRNRGGGTGELFF	TGTGCCAGCAGCCGTAACAGGGGAGGTGGAACCGGGGAGCTGTTTTTT
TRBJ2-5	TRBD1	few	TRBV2	CASNTGGELETQYF	TGTGCCAGCAATACAGGGGGCGAATTGGAGACCCAGTACTTC
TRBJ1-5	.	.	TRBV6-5	CATSWRRGNQPQHF	TGTGCCACCTCCTGGCGGAGGGGCAATCAGCCCCAGCATTTT
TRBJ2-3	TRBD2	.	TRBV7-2	CASRLAGRTDTQYF	TGTGCCAGCAGGTTAGCGGGGCGCACAGATACGCAGTATTTT
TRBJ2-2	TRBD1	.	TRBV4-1	CASSRKGTGDTGELFF	TGCGCCAGCAGCCGAAAAGGGACAGGGGACACCGGGGAGCTGTTTTTT
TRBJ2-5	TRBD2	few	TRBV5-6	CASSLVSGTSDGETQYF	TGTGCCAGCAGCTTGGTATCCGGGACTAGTGACGGTGAGACCCAGTACTTC
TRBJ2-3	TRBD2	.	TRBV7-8	CASSLGRGKRADTQYF	TGTGCCAGCAGCTTAGGGCGGGGGAAACGGGCAGATACGCAGTATTTT
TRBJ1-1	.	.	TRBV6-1	CASSPWDLNTEAFF	TGTGCCAGCAGCCCCTGGGACTTGAACACTGAAGCTTTCTTT
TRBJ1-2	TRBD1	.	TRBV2	CASSLDRTPNYGYTF	TGTGCCAGCAGCCTGGACAGGACCCCCAACTATGGCTACACCTTC
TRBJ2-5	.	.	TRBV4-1	CASSHEGNAGLMRRETQYF	TGCGCCAGCAGCCATGAAGGAAACGCGGGACTCATGAGGCGGGAGACCCAGTACTTC
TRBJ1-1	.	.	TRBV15	CATVAENTEAFF	TGTGCCACCGTCGCGGAAAACACTGAAGCTTTCTTT
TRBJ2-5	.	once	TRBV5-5	CASSDDSQETQYF	TGTGCCAGCAGCGACGACAGCCAAGAGACCCAGTACTTC
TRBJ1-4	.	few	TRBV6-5	CASTRGGDEKLFF	TGTGCCAGCACTAGGGGAGGGGACGAAAAACTGTTTTTT
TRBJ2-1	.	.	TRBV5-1	CASSLAQGSSYNEQFF	TGCGCCAGCAGCTTGGCCCAGGGGAGCTCCTACAATGAGCAGTTCTTC
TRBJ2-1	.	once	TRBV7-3	CASSLNYAKQQFF	TGTGCCAGCAGCTTAAATTACGCGAAACAGCAGTTCTTC
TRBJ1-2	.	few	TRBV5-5	CASTDPRYGYTF	TGTGCCAGCACCGATCCTAGGTATGGCTACACCTTC
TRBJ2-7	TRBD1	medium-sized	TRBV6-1	CASSGTGLYEQYF	TGTGCCAGCAGTGGGACAGGGCTGTACGAGCAGTACTTC
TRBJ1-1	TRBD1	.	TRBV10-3	CAISVSQGENTEAFF	TGTGCCATCAGTGTTTCCCAGGGGGAGAACACTGAAGCTTTCTTT
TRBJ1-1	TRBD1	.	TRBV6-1	CASCVGTASTAFF	TGTGCCAGTTGCGTGGGGACAGCTTCGACGGCTTTCTTT
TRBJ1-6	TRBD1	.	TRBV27	CASSYQDRARIRYSPLHF	TGTGCCAGCAGCTATCAGGACAGGGCCCGGATTCGGTATTCACCCCTCCACTTT
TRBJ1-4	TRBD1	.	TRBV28	CASSPTGATNEKLFF	TGTGCCAGCAGTCCCACAGGGGCCACTAATGAAAAACTGTTTTTT
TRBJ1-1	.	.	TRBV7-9	CATSDTEAFF	TGTGCCACCTCGGACACTGAAGCTTTCTTT
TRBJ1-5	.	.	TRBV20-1	CSARDRRAQHF	TGCAGTGCTAGAGATCGGCGGGCCCAGCATTTT
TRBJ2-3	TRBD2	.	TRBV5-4	CASSRGLAGATTDTQYF	TGTGCCAGCAGCCGGGGACTAGCGGGGGCCACCACAGATACGCAGTATTTT
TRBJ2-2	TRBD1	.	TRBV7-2	CASSPTRGRTGELFF	TGTGCCAGCAGTCCCACCAGGGGGCGTACCGGGGAGCTGTTTTTT
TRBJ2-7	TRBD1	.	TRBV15	CATSRPGQGYEQYF	TGTGCCACCAGCAGACCGGGACAGGGCTACGAGCAGTACTTC
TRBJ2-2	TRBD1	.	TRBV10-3	CAISGLDRDTGELFF	TGTGCCATCAGTGGGTTGGACAGGGACACCGGGGAGCTGTTTTTT
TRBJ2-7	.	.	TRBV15	CATSSGRVAYEQYF	TGTGCCACCAGCAGCGGGCGGGTGGCCTACGAGCAGTACTTC
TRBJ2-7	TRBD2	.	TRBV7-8	CASSLGRGVTTYEQYF	TGTGCCAGCAGCTTAGGGCGGGGGGTTACGACCTACGAGCAGTACTTC
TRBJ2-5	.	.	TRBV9	CASSVDGRGSETQYF	TGTGCCAGCAGCGTAGACGGCAGGGGATCGGAGACCCAGTACTTC
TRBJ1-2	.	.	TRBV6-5	CASSAGGGAGYTF	TGTGCCAGCAGTGCCGGGGGGGGCGCCGGCTACACCTTC
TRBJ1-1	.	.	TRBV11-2	CASSLWGPQGTNTEAFF	TGTGCCAGCAGCTTATGGGGCCCCCAGGGGACGAACACTGAAGCTTTCTTT
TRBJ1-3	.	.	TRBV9	CASSVQQGRSGNTIYF	TGTGCCAGCAGCGTTCAACAGGGCCGCTCTGGAAACACCATATATTTT
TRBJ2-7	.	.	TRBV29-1	CSVEGGYEQYF	TGCAGCGTTGAGGGAGGTTACGAGCAGTACTTC
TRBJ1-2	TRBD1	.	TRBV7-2	CASSLGQGVNYGYTF	TGTGCCAGCAGCTTAGGACAGGGGGTAAACTATGGCTACACCTTC
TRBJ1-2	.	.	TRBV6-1	CASSEGAHNPPKGYTF	TGTGCCAGCAGTGAGGGGGCGCATAACCCTCCTAAGGGCTACACCTTC
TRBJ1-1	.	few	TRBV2	CASSEYGRTTVEAFF	TGTGCCAGCAGTGAATACGGGAGAACGACGGTTGAAGCTTTCTTT
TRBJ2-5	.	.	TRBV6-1	CASSELAQETQYF	TGTGCCAGCAGTGAACTAGCACAAGAGACCCAGTACTTC
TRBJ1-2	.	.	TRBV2	CASSGRVFSYGYAF	TGTGCCAGCAGTGGGAGGGTATTCAGCTATGGCTACGCCTTC
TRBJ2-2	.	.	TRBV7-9	CSSSLDWSTFTGELFF	TGTTCCAGCAGCTTAGATTGGAGCACTTTCACCGGGGAGCTGTTTTTT
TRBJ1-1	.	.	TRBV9	CASGGMNTEAFF	TGTGCCAGCGGAGGGATGAACACTGAAGCTTTCTTT